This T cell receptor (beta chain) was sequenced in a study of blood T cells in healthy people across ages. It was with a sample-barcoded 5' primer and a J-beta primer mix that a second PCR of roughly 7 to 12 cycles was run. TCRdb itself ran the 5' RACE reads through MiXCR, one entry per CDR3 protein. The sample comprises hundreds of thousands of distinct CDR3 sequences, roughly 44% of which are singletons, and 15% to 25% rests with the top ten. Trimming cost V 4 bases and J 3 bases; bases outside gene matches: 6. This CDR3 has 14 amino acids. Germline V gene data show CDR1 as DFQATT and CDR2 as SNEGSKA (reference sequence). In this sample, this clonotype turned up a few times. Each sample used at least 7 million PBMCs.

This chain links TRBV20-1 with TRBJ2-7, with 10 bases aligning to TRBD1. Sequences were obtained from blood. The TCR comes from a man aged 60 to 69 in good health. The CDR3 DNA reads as TGCAGTGCTACAAGGGACAGGGGTTTCTACGAGCAGTACTTC. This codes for CSATRDRGFYEQYF.